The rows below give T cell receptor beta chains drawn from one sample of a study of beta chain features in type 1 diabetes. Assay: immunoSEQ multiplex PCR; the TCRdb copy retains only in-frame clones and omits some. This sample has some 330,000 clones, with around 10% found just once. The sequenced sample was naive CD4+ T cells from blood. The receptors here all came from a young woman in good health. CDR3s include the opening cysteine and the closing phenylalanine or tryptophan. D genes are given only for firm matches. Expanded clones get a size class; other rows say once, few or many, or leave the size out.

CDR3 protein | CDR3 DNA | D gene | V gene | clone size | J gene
CASSPGTDRDYGYTF | TGTGCCAGCTCACCAGGGACAGACCGGGACTATGGCTACACCTTC | TRBD1 | TRBV18 | - | TRBJ1-2
CASSSSGREPPSPDTQYF | TGTGCCAGCAGCTCTAGCGGGAGGGAACCTCCCTCCCCAGATACGCAGTATTTT | TRBD2 | TRBV13 | few | TRBJ2-3
CATSNFTGSLSTDTQYF | TGTGCCACCAGCAATTTTACAGGGTCCCTTAGCACAGATACGCAGTATTTT | - | TRBV15 | - | TRBJ2-3
CASSLRGTVLNYGYTF | TGTGCCAGCAGCCTCCGAGGGACAGTCTTGAACTATGGCTACACCTTC | TRBD1 | TRBV7-9 | few | TRBJ1-2
CASSVGFWTATDTQYF | TGTGCCAGCAGCGTAGGGTTCTGGACAGCCACAGATACGCAGTATTTT | - | TRBV9 | - | TRBJ2-3
CASSVSRNQETQYF | TGTGCCAGCAGCGTAAGCAGGAATCAAGAGACCCAGTACTTC | - | TRBV9 | - | TRBJ2-5
CASSFPGQVPRDYTF | TGTGCCAGCAGCTTTCCGGGACAGGTGCCCCGGGACTACACCTTC | TRBD1 | TRBV5-4 | - | TRBJ1-2
CASSPAGGSYNEQFF | TGCGCCAGCAGCCCCGCGGGAGGTTCCTACAATGAGCAGTTCTTC | TRBD2 | TRBV4-3 | - | TRBJ2-1
CASRTRQDHNEQFF | TGTGCCAGCAGGACGAGACAGGACCACAATGAGCAGTTCTTC | - | TRBV6-5 | few | TRBJ2-1
CASSPGGGQILEQYF | TGTGCCAGCAGCCCCGGAGGAGGACAGATTCTAGAGCAGTACTTC | - | TRBV7-9 | few | TRBJ2-7
CASSLLWYEQYF | TGTGCCAGCAGTTTACTATGGTACGAGCAGTACTTC | - | TRBV28 | few | TRBJ2-7
CASSYGLGNTEAFF | TGTGCCAGCAGTTACGGACTGGGGAACACTGAAGCTTTCTTT | - | TRBV6-6 | - | TRBJ1-1
CATSTLDRINQPQHF | TGTGCCACCAGCACCCTGGACAGGATAAATCAGCCCCAGCATTTT | TRBD1 | TRBV15 | few | TRBJ1-5
CASSATGTKETQYF | TGTGCCAGCAGCGCCACCGGGACTAAGGAGACCCAGTACTTC | TRBD2 | TRBV9 | few | TRBJ2-5
CASSPRRTGGGTGELFF | TGTGCCAGCAGCCCCAGGCGGACCGGAGGTGGCACCGGGGAGCTGTTTTTT | - | TRBV7-3 | - | TRBJ2-2
CASSWTGTNTEAFF | TGCGCCAGCAGCTGGACAGGGACGAACACTGAAGCTTTCTTT | TRBD1 | TRBV5-1 | - | TRBJ1-1
CAWSVGSSNQPQHF | TGTGCCTGGAGTGTGGGGAGCAGCAATCAGCCCCAGCATTTT | - | TRBV30 | - | TRBJ1-5
CASRAGGRGLYNEQFF | TGCGCCAGCAGAGCGGGAGGTAGGGGGCTCTACAATGAGCAGTTCTTC | TRBD2 | TRBV5-1 | few | TRBJ2-1
CASSFMGPAVRGYTF | TGTGCCAGCAGCTTTATGGGGCCGGCAGTACGCGGATACACCTTC | - | TRBV28 | - | TRBJ1-2
CASSGTSGSTGELFF | TGTGCCAGCAGTGGGACTAGCGGGAGTACCGGGGAGCTGTTTTTT | TRBD2 | TRBV2 | - | TRBJ2-2
CATSRQEHGYSNQPQHF | TGTGCCACCAGCAGACAGGAACACGGATATAGCAATCAGCCCCAGCATTTT | - | TRBV15 | - | TRBJ1-5
CASSVEGARRTDTQYF | TGTGCCAGCAGCGTAGAGGGGGCCCGTCGCACAGATACGCAGTATTTT | TRBD1 | TRBV9 | - | TRBJ2-3
CASSSGPGDEQYF | TGTGCCAGCAGTTCGGGCCCCGGGGACGAGCAGTACTTC | - | TRBV6-6 | - | TRBJ2-7
CASSLVGSGNYNEQFF | TGTGCCAGCAGCTTAGTAGGTAGCGGGAACTACAATGAGCAGTTCTTC | TRBD2 | TRBV11-3 | few | TRBJ2-1
CASSLSSGTGGNQPQHF | TGTGCCAGCAGTTTATCCTCCGGGACAGGGGGCAATCAGCCCCAGCATTTT | TRBD1 | TRBV27 | few | TRBJ1-5
CACLPGFAADGYTF | TGTGCCTGCCTCCCGGGATTCGCGGCGGATGGCTACACCTTC | - | TRBV30 | few | TRBJ1-2
CSVESRVGETQYF | TGCAGCGTTGAATCCAGGGTGGGGGAGACCCAGTACTTC | - | TRBV29-1 | - | TRBJ2-5
CASSPQTSPAETQYF | TGTGCCAGCAGCCCGCAGACTAGCCCTGCGGAGACCCAGTACTTC | TRBD2 | TRBV7-2 | few | TRBJ2-5